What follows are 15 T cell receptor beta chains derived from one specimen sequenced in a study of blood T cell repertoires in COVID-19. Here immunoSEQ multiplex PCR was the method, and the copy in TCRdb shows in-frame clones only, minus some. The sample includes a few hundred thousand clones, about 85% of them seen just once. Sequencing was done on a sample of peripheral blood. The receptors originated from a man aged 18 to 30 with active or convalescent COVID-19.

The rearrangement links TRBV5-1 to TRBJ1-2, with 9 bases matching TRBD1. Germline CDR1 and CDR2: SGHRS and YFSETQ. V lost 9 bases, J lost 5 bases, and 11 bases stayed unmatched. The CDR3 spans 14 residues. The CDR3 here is CATALGQGSYGYTF. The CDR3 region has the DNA TGCGCCACCGCGTTGGGACAGGGTAGTTATGGCTACACCTTC.

For the CDR3, the DNA is TGCGCCAGCAGCTTGAATCCGAGTGGAAACACCATATATTTT. Protein: CASSLNPSGNTIYF. The chain couples TRBV5-1 to TRBJ1-3; D is unresolved. Trimming took off 1 base at V and 3 bases at J, with 8 bases between the two ends. Germline V gene sequence: CDR1 SGHRS, CDR2 YFSETQ. The CDR3 runs to 14 residues. Complete variable domain (other parts from reference TRBV5-1 and TRBJ1-3): KAGVTQTPRYLIKTRGQQVTLSCSPISGHRSVSWYQQTPGQGLQFLFEYFSETQRNKGNFPGRFSGRQFSNSRSEMNVSTLELGDSALYLCASSLNPSGNTIYFGEGSWLTVV.

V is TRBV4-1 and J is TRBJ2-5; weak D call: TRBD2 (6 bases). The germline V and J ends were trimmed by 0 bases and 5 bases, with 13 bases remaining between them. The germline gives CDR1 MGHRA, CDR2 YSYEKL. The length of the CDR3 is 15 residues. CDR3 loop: CASSQDPAGWETQYF. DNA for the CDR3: TGCGCCAGCAGCCAAGATCCCGCGGGGTGGGAGACCCAGTACTTC.

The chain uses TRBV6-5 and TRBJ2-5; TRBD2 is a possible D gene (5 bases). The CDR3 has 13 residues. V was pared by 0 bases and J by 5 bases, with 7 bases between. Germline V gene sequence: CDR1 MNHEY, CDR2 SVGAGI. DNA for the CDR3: TGTGCCAGCAGTTACTCTTCGGGGGAGACCCAGTACTTC. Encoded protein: CASSYSSGETQYF.

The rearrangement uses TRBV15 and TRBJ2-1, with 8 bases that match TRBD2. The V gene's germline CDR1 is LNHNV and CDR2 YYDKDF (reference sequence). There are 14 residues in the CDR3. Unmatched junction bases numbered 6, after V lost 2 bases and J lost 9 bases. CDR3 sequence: CATSRSAGVTEQFF. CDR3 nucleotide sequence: TGTGCCACCAGCAGATCAGCGGGAGTAACTGAGCAGTTCTTC. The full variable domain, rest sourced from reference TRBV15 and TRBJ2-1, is DAMVIQNPRYQVTQFGKPVTLSCSQTLNHNVMYWYQQKSSQAPKLLFHYYDKDFNNEADTPDNFQSRRPNTSFCFLDIRSPGLGDTAMYLCATSRSAGVTEQFFGPGTRLTVL.

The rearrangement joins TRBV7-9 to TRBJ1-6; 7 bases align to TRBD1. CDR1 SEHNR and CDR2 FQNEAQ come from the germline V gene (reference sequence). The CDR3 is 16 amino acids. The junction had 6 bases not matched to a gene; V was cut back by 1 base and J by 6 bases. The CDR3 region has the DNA TGTGCCAGCAGCTTAGTAGCAGGGGGATCTAATTCACCCCTCCACTTT. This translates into CASSLVAGGSNSPLHF. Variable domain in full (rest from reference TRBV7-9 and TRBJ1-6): DTGVSQNPRHKITKRGQNVTFRCDPISEHNRLYWYRQTLGQGPEFLTYFQNEAQLEKSRLLSDRFSAERPKGSFSTLEIQRTEQGDSAMYLCASSLVAGGSNSPLHFGNGTRLTVT.

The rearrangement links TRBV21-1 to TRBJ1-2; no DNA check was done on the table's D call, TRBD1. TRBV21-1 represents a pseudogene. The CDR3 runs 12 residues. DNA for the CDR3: TGTGCCAGCAGCCCAGGGGGCTATGGCTACACCTTC. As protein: CASSPGGYGYTF.

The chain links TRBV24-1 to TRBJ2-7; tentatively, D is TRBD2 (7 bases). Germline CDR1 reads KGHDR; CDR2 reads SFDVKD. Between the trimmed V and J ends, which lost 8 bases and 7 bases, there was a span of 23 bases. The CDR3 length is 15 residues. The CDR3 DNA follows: TGTGCCACCACACTCCTGGGCGGGGGCCCTTTGGAGCAGTACTTC. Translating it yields CATTLLGGGPLEQYF.

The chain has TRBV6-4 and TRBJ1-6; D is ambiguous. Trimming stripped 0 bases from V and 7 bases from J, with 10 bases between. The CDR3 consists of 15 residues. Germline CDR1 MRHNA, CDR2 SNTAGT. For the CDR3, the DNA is TGTGCCAGCAGTGACTCGAGCCACTGGAATTCACCCCTCCACTTT. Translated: CASSDSSHWNSPLHF.

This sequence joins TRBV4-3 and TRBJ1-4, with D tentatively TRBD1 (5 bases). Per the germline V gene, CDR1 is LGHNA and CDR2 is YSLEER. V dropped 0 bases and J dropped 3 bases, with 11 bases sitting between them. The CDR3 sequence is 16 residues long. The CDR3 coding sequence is TGCGCCAGCAGCCAAGATGGGGGGGGAGCTAATGAAAAACTGTTTTTT. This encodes CASSQDGGGANEKLFF.

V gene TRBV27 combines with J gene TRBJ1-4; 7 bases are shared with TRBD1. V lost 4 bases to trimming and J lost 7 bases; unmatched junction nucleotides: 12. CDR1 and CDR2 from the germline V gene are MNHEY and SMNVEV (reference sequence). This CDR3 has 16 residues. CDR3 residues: CASSSLTGYKVEKLFF. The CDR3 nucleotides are TGTGCCAGCAGTTCCCTGACAGGGTATAAAGTTGAAAAACTGTTTTTT.

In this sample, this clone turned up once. The DNA of the CDR3 is TGTGCCAGCAGTGAAAAAAGGACAGGGAGTCCTCAGCCCCAGCATTTT. It codes for CASSEKRTGSPQPQHF. The rearrangement links TRBV2 to TRBJ1-5, with 8 bases aligning to TRBD1. CDR3 size: 16 residues. The trim removed 2 bases at V and 6 bases at J, leaving 9 bases unmatched. Germline V CDR1 and CDR2: SNHLY, FYNNEI.

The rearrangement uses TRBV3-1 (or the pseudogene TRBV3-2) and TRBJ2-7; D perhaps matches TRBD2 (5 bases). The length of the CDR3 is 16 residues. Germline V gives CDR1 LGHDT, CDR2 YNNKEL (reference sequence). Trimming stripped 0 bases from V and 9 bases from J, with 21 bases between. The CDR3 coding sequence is TGTGCCAGCAGCCAAGATCCCGCCGGACTCCCGTTTGGGCAGTACTTC. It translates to CASSQDPAGLPFGQYF.

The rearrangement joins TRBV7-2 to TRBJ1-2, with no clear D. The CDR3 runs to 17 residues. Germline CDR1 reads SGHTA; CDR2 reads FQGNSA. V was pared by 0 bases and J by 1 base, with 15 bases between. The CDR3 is CASSLAHNQNLNYGYTF. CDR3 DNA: TGTGCCAGCAGCTTAGCGCACAACCAGAACCTTAACTATGGCTACACCTTC.

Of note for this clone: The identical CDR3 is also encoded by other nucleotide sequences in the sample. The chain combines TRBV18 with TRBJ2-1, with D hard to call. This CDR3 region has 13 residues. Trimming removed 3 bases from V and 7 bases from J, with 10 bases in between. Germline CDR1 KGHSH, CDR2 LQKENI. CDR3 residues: CASSPTSGNEQFF. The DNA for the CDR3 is TGTGCCAGCTCACCCACTTCCGGGAATGAGCAGTTCTTC.